This T cell receptor (beta chain) derives from a study of blood T cell repertoires in COVID-19. Across the study: PBMCs, B-cell-depleted T cells, or T cells provided the cDNA or gDNA that made up the material.

Study processing details: Estimation of nucleated cell counts was performed using reference gene primer amplification. Generated by immunoSEQ multiplex PCR, the TCRdb table keeps only in-frame clones and is missing some. That table supplies the V and J calls and clone size; D and trimming were determined from the DNA. This table has under 250,000 clones, almost 90% appearing once. The junction had 7 bases not matched to a gene; V was cut back by 4 bases and J by 4 bases. Per the germline V gene, CDR1 is SGDLS and CDR2 is YYNGEE. This CDR3 region has 15 residues. Sequencing used peripheral blood. This TCR was sampled from a man older than 75 with acute or convalescent COVID-19. The J gene is TRBJ1-1, the V gene TRBV9, with 10 nucleotides matching TRBD1. The CDR3 bases are TGTGCCAGCAGCTCCGGAGGGACAGGGGCCACTGAAGCTTTCTTT. It translates to CASSSGGTGATEAFF.